This is a list of T cell receptor beta chains from one sample in a study of OX40 agonist ivuxolimab in advanced cancers. Generated by immunoSEQ multiplex PCR, the TCRdb table keeps only in-frame clones and is missing some. Of around 80,000 clones listed, approximately 85% are singletons. Sequenced material: CD4+ or CD8+ T cells sorted from blood, taken in a trial of the OX40 agonist ivuxolimab. These receptors originate from an adult with an advanced solid tumor such as melanoma, head and neck, liver or kidney cancer. The CDR3 runs from the conserved cysteine through the conserved F or W. The D gene is left open where the match is weak. The size field is filled for only some rows; it gives once, few, many or a size class.

D gene	clone size	V gene	J gene	CDR3 length	CDR3 DNA	CDR3 protein
.	.	TRBV7-2	TRBJ2-2	14	TGTGCCAGCAAGGACGGAGTAAACACCGGGGAGCTGTTTTTT	CASKDGVNTGELFF
.	.	TRBV28	TRBJ1-1	16	TGTGCCAGCATTAGTTTGGGTGCCACGGAAAGCACTGAAGCTTTCTTT	CASISLGATESTEAFF
.	.	TRBV7-6	TRBJ2-7	16	TGTGCCAGCAGCTTAGCCCCGGTCAGGATATCCTACGAGCAGTACTTC	CASSLAPVRISYEQYF
.	few	TRBV4-1	TRBJ1-5	15	TGCGCCAGCAGCCAAGGAGGGGTTGGCAATCAGCCCCAGCATTTT	CASSQGGVGNQPQHF
TRBD2	.	TRBV5-4	TRBJ2-1	16	TGTGCCAGCAGCCCGGGGGGAGCGGGGATTTACAATGAGCAGTTCTTC	CASSPGGAGIYNEQFF
TRBD2	.	TRBV6-1	TRBJ2-5	14	TGTGCCAGCAGCGGAGCCGGAGCGGGAGAGGCCCAGTACTTC	CASSGAGAGEAQYF
TRBD2	.	TRBV5-4	TRBJ2-2	18	TGTGCCAGCAGCCCCGGACTAGCGGGGGGGCCGAACACCGGGGAGCTGTTTTTT	CASSPGLAGGPNTGELFF
TRBD1	.	TRBV13	TRBJ2-1	15	TGTGCCAGCATCCCCGGGACAGGGGAGTCCAATGAGCAGTTCTTC	CASIPGTGESNEQFF
.	once	TRBV6-4	TRBJ1-2	15	TGTGCCAGCAGACCCAGGCCACAAGAGGAATATGGCTACACCTTC	CASRPRPQEEYGYTF
.	.	TRBV20-1	TRBJ1-1	11	TGCATCCCGCCCCAGAACACTGAAGCTTTCTTT	CIPPQNTEAFF
TRBD1	.	TRBV30	TRBJ1-5	14	TGTGCCTGGAGAAGGACAGGGCCGGGGCAGCCCCAGCATTTT	CAWRRTGPGQPQHF
TRBD1	.	TRBV13	TRBJ1-1	18	TGTGCCAGCAGCTTTTCCCCCGCCCGGACAGGGGTCTACACTGAAGCTTTCTTT	CASSFSPARTGVYTEAFF
TRBD2	.	TRBV7-2	TRBJ2-1	15	TGTGCCAGCACCCCGGGACTAGCGGCTTACAATGAGCAGTTCTTC	CASTPGLAAYNEQFF
TRBD1	few	TRBV4-3	TRBJ2-5	15	TGCGCCAGCAGCCAAGGGGACAGGGTCCAAGAGACCCAGTACTTC	CASSQGDRVQETQYF
TRBD2	.	TRBV5-1	TRBJ2-1	16	TGCGCCAGCAGCTTGGTAGGACTAGCGGGGGTGAGTGAGCAGTTCTTC	CASSLVGLAGVSEQFF
.	.	TRBV21-1	TRBJ1-2	15	TGTGCCAGCAGCAACGGAGTGGCATGGAAGGATGGCTACACCTTC	CASSNGVAWKDGYTF
.	.	TRBV6-5	TRBJ1-3	16	TGTGCCAGCAGTTACTCGGCAGGGAACTCTGGAAACACCATATATTTT	CASSYSAGNSGNTIYF
TRBD2	few	TRBV11-1	TRBJ2-1	15	TGTGCCAGCAGCAGTCGTGCGGGAGCCGGCAATGAGCAGTTCTTC	CASSSRAGAGNEQFF
TRBD1	.	TRBV4-3	TRBJ2-6	16	TGCGCCAGCAGCCTGACAGGGGGCTCTGGGGCCAACGTCCTGACTTTC	CASSLTGGSGANVLTF
TRBD1	.	TRBV27	TRBJ1-4	14	TGTGCCAGCAGTTCCCGGACAGGGGTTGAAAAACTGTTTTTT	CASSSRTGVEKLFF
.	.	TRBV10-3	TRBJ2-7	13	TGTGCCATCAGTGGACAGGAGGCTAACGAGCAGTACTTC	CAISGQEANEQYF
TRBD2	.	TRBV12-5	TRBJ2-3	18	TGTGCTAGTGCCCTTGTTAGCGGGGGGGCCGTCGGCACAGATACGCAGTATTTT	CASALVSGGAVGTDTQYF
TRBD1	.	TRBV6-6	TRBJ1-2	13	TGTGCCAGCAGTTACGACAGGGAGAGCGGCTACACCTTC	CASSYDRESGYTF
TRBD1	.	TRBV19	TRBJ1-5	16	TGTGCCAGTAGTATCCTCCGGGACAGGGGCAATCAGCCCCAGCATTTT	CASSILRDRGNQPQHF
.	few	TRBV5-1	TRBJ1-5	15	TGCGCCAGCAGCTTAGGGGACATTAGCAATCAGCCCCAGCATTTT	CASSLGDISNQPQHF
TRBD1	.	TRBV27	TRBJ2-7	11	TGTGCCAGCAGTGGACAGGCCGAGCAGTACTTC	CASSGQAEQYF
.	.	TRBV4-1	TRBJ2-3	11	TGCGCCAGCAGCCAAGAACATACGCAGTATTTT	CASSQEHTQYF
.	.	TRBV7-2	TRBJ1-3	13	TGTGCCAGCAGCCCCCGGCCTGGAAACACCATATATTTT	CASSPRPGNTIYF
TRBD2	.	TRBV5-1	TRBJ2-2	15	TGCGCCAGCAGACCTAGCGGGAGGAACACCGGGGAGCTGTTTTTT	CASRPSGRNTGELFF
TRBD1	.	TRBV7-2	TRBJ1-1	14	TGTGCCAGCAGCTTGGGTAGGGACAGGAGGGAAGCTTTCTTT	CASSLGRDRREAFF
.	.	TRBV7-2	TRBJ1-5	19	TGTGCCAGCAGCTTACTCCTGGGAGGGGGACCGTATAGCAATCAGCCCCAGCATTTT	CASSLLLGGGPYSNQPQHF
.	.	TRBV30	TRBJ1-1	12	TGTGCCTGGAATCCTGGGAGCGGTAAAGCTTTCTTT	CAWNPGSGKAFF
.	once	TRBV27	TRBJ1-1	11	TGTGCCAGCAGTTTTCGGGGCGAAGCTTTCTTT	CASSFRGEAFF
.	.	TRBV7-2	TRBJ1-5	15	TGTGCCAGCAGCCTACGGGGAAATAGCAATCAGCCCCAGCATTTT	CASSLRGNSNQPQHF
.	.	TRBV28	TRBJ2-5	12	TGTGCCAGCAGTTCATCCCTGGGTCGGGCGAACTTC	CASSSSLGRANF
.	few	TRBV11-3	TRBJ2-7	14	TGTGCCAGCAGCTTAACGGCCTCGACCTACGAGCAGTACTTC	CASSLTASTYEQYF
.	.	TRBV5-1	TRBJ1-1	15	TGCGCCAGCAGCTACGGACGGATTCAGAACACTGAAGCTTTCTTT	CASSYGRIQNTEAFF
TRBD1	.	TRBV10-3	TRBJ1-1	14	TGTGCCATCAGCCGACAGGGCGAGAACACTGAAGCTTTCTTT	CAISRQGENTEAFF
TRBD1	.	TRBV11-1	TRBJ1-1	15	TGTGCCAGCAGCCTAGGGACAGGCCTAAACACTGAAGCTTTCTTT	CASSLGTGLNTEAFF
TRBD1	few	TRBV5-1	TRBJ1-2	16	TGCGCCAGCAGCTTGGGACAGGGGATTCCCCTCTATGGCTACACCTTC	CASSLGQGIPLYGYTF
.	.	TRBV7-8	TRBJ2-1	16	TGTGCCAGCAGCTCCTCGGGGGCGCCCAGAGGGTATGAGCAGTTCTTC	CASSSSGAPRGYEQFF
.	.	TRBV20-1	TRBJ2-3	11	TGCAGTGCTAGTGAGACAGATACGCAGTATTTT	CSASETDTQYF
TRBD2	.	TRBV19	TRBJ2-7	17	TGTGCCAGTAGTATCACCCCTGGAGCGGGGGTTACCTACGAGCAGTACTTC	CASSITPGAGVTYEQYF
TRBD1	.	TRBV7-3	TRBJ2-1	15	TGTGCCAGCAGCCCGGACAGGGGGCCCTACAATGAGCAGTTCTTC	CASSPDRGPYNEQFF
TRBD1	.	TRBV30	TRBJ1-6	15	TGTGCCTGGAGTGTACCGGGGACAGTAGGTTCACCCCTCCACTTT	CAWSVPGTVGSPLHF
TRBD1	.	TRBV7-3	TRBJ2-3	15	TGTGCCAGCAGCTTACAGGGGGCCAGCACAGATACGCAGTATTTT	CASSLQGASTDTQYF
.	.	TRBV6-5	TRBJ1-1	13	TGTGCCACCCTCTCCTTTTTGAACACTGAAGCTTTCTTT	CATLSFLNTEAFF
.	.	TRBV10-3	TRBJ1-4	15	TGTGCCATCAGTGAGTCGAGCACCTCAGGGGAAAAACTGTTTTTT	CAISESSTSGEKLFF
.	.	TRBV5-1	TRBJ2-1	15	TGCGCCAGCAGCTTGGCCCAGAGCTCCTACAATGAGCAGTTCTTC	CASSLAQSSYNEQFF
.	.	TRBV6-1	TRBJ1-1	12	TGTGCCAGCAGTGAAGGGATCTCTGAAGCTTTCTTT	CASSEGISEAFF
.	.	TRBV19	TRBJ2-7	14	TGTGCCAGTAGTATAGCGGGAGAGGGTTACGAGCAGTACTTC	CASSIAGEGYEQYF
.	once	TRBV10-1	TRBJ1-2	15	TGCGCCAGCGGATCCAGGGTCGTAGCTAACTATGGCTACACCTTC	CASGSRVVANYGYTF
.	.	TRBV20-1	TRBJ2-7	10	TGCAGTGCTGGGCCATACGAGCAGTACTTC	CSAGPYEQYF
.	.	TRBV5-1	TRBJ2-1	15	TGCGCCAGCAGCTTGTGGCAGGGGTCCTACAATGAGCAGTTCTTC	CASSLWQGSYNEQFF